These 11 T cell receptor beta chains originate from one sample sequenced in a study of CD8+CD57+ T cells in acquired aplastic anemia. Using genomic DNA as the template, TCR beta VDJ and CDR3 profiling was carried out. TCRdb used MiXCR to reprocess the reads, holding one entry per CDR3 protein. The table includes 150,000 to 200,000 distinct CDR3 sequences, approximately 60% detected once. The sample was sorted CD4+, CD8+, or CD8+CD57+ T cells (not recorded which) from PBMCs. The receptors come from a human donor in good health.

The chain employs TRBV2 and TRBJ2-3; 8 bases are shared with TRBD1. In germline, CDR1 is SNHLY, CDR2 FYNNEI. This CDR3 region has 14 residues. V shed 7 bases, J shed 3 bases, and the junction held 6 bases outside the gene matches. The CDR3 protein is CASTRTGLTDTQYF. The CDR3 coding sequence is TGTGCCAGCACACGGACAGGGCTGACAGATACGCAGTATTTT.

The rearrangement joins TRBV4-3 to TRBJ2-2, with a tentative D call TRBD1 (5 bases). This CDR3 has 16 residues. Germline loops: CDR1 LGHNA, CDR2 YSLEER. V gave up 3 bases and J gave up 0 bases, with 11 bases separating them. The CDR3 DNA follows: TGCGCCAGCAGCCATCCTGCAGGGACGAACACCGGGGAGCTGTTTTTT. Translating it yields CASSHPAGTNTGELFF.

A word on this clonotype: A junction boundary mismatches the germline segment, possibly from a read error. The chain is built from TRBV29-1 and TRBJ1-1; 7 bases match TRBD1. CDR3 length: 13 residues. Germline lookup yields CDR1 SQVTM and CDR2 ANQGSEA. As DNA, the CDR3 is TGCAGCGTGGAAGGACAGGTGAACACTGAAGCTTTCTTT. Translated, it gives CSVEGQVNTEAFF.

V and J are TRBV20-1 and TRBJ1-1; TRBD1 matches at 7 bases. This CDR3 is built from 13 residues. The V gene's germline CDR1 is DFQATT and CDR2 SNEGSKA (reference sequence). V shed 3 bases, J shed 1 base, and the junction held 2 bases outside the gene matches. CDR3 sequence (DNA): TGCAGTGCTAGGGGACAGCAGAACACTGAAGCTTTCTTT. Its protein product is CSARGQQNTEAFF.

This clonotype occurred many times. This chain connects TRBV10-3 to TRBJ2-7; a weak D match, TRBD2 (6 bases). CDR3 size: 14 residues. Between the trimmed V and J ends, which lost 5 bases and 4 bases, there was a span of 15 bases. Germline CDR1 and CDR2: ENHRY and SYGVKD. The CDR3 DNA sequence: TGTGCCATCAGTTCGGGCGGGATCGGGTACGAGCAGTACTTC. It codes for CAISSGGIGYEQYF.

The CDR3 loop is CASIRTSGGADEQFF. The DNA for the CDR3 is TGTGCCAGCATCCGAACTAGCGGGGGGGCCGATGAGCAGTTCTTC. The chain uses TRBV5-4 and TRBJ2-1, with 13 nucleotides matching TRBD2. After removal of 6 bases from V and 8 bases from J, the junction contained 8 bases not matched to a gene. From germline, CDR1 is SGHNT and CDR2 YYREEE (reference sequence). This CDR3 contains 15 residues.

The chain combines TRBV10-3 with TRBJ2-1; D may be TRBD2 (5 bases). Germline V gene sequence: CDR1 ENHRY, CDR2 SYGVKD. The CDR3 is 15 amino acids. Between the trimmed V and J ends, which lost 3 bases and 0 bases, there was a span of 9 bases. The CDR3 DNA is TGTGCCATCAGTGATAGCGTCAGCTCCTACAATGAGCAGTTCTTC. It codes for CAISDSVSSYNEQFF.

Remarks on this clonotype: A much larger clone lies one base from this, so it may be a read error. The chain uses TRBV20-1 and TRBJ2-1; 8 positions agree with TRBD2. Germline trimming cut 6 bases from V and 3 bases from J; bases unmatched to any gene: 10. Germline CDR1 DFQATT, CDR2 SNEGSKA (reference sequence). The CDR3 totals 15 residues. DNA for the CDR3: TGCAGTGCCCCCCTTTGGACTAGCATCTACAATGAGCAGTTCTTC. This sequence encodes CSAPLWTSIYNEQFF.

The V call is TRBV2, the J call TRBJ2-7; D not certain. The CDR3 loop spans 11 amino acids. Germline CDR1 SNHLY, CDR2 FYNNEI. V lost 7 bases to trimming and J lost 6 bases, with 10 bases between them. This CDR3 is CASTLLVEQYF. The CDR3, as DNA: TGTGCCAGCACCCTGCTTGTCGAGCAGTACTTC.

This clonotype turned up a few times. The chain combines TRBV7-9 with TRBJ2-1; D may be TRBD2 (5 bases). From germline, CDR1 is SEHNR and CDR2 FQNEAQ (reference sequence). Trimming shortened V by 0 bases and J by 8 bases, and 11 bases separated the two germline ends. The CDR3 length is 14 residues. DNA of the CDR3: TGTGCCAGCAGCTTAGCGAGGGAAATGGATGAGCAGTTCTTC. Translated: CASSLAREMDEQFF.

The chain couples TRBV20-1 to TRBJ2-5, with D unclear. TRBJ2-7 matches the DNA end more closely, so the J call is doubtful. This CDR3 has 13 amino acids. Germline assignment: CDR1 DFQATT and CDR2 SNEGSKA (reference sequence). The CDR3 region is CSARSGQIYEQYF. CDR3 nucleotides: TGCAGTGCCCGGAGTGGGCAGATCTACGAGCAGTACTTC.